This TCR beta chain was sequenced in a study of human T cells and chemical hapten exposure. CDR3 length: 15 residues. Trimming took 0 bases from V and 5 from J, leaving 11 bases between them. Germline V gene lookup returns CDR1 SGHRS and CDR2 YFSETQ. TCRdb recomputed calls from the RACE reads with MiXCR, one row per CDR3 protein. The data hold about 42,000 distinct CDR3 sequences, with about 9.6% observed a single time. Study-wide findings and caveats: Controls had significantly fewer large CDR3 similarity clusters than were formed by expanded TCRs.

With respect to this clonotype: Its matching antigen is unknown.

Time point defined: patch test 2, 6 weeks after DPC sensitization. This sample's treatment: therapeutic diphenylcyclopropenone sensitization with weekly scalp DPC. Before extraction, the whole blood was not fractionated, and total RNA was taken from it. This sequence was found in a woman aged 30 to 39 with alopecia areata. Some clones in this sample may be carry-over from other donors' samples. The material sequenced was whole blood, taken in connection with sensitization to the hapten diphenylcyclopropenone (DPC). This chain connects TRBV5-1 to TRBJ2-2; D uncertain. In DNA, the CDR3 is TGCGCCAGCAGCTTGGCACCGGCCCCGACCGGGGAGCTGTTTTTT. Translating it yields CASSLAPAPTGELFF.